This T cell receptor beta chain originates from a study of blood T cells in healthy people across ages (dated by TCRdb to between 2015 and 2017). With regard to the full study: In model experiments, template switching captured about one uniquely barcoded TCR beta cDNA molecule for every two T cells. Using deep sequencing normalized with unique cDNA molecular identifiers, the study measured how TCR beta repertoire diversity changes with age. Four age groups were formed from the donors: young (average about 15 years), middle-aged (more than 35), aged (around 68) and long-lived (around 82). Donors of different ages were randomly distributed across sequencing lanes to avoid experimental bias. Two additional independent replicas of 1 million unique cDNA reads from the same blood draw were analyzed for two donors (one aged 18 to 29 and one aged 80 or older).

The full study reports these points: The percentage of naive T cells measured by flow cytometry correlated strongly with observed TCR beta diversity. Donor CMV infection status was unknown, potentially confounding age-related changes in expanded clonotypes. Compared with the aged group, the long-lived group had more naive CD4+ T cells, fewer expanded clones and increased TCR diversity, a pattern suggesting age selection. Estimates of total diversity from one million sequenced T cells were regarded as lower bounds and underestimates. Conclusive comparison of naive and antigen-experienced compartments was prevented by the profiling of bulk unsorted PBMCs. Observed TCR beta diversity per million T cells fell roughly linearly with age, and a significant reduction was already apparent by age roughly 40.

CDR1 MNHNS and CDR2 SASEGT were looked up in the germline V gene. The V and J ends are trimmed by 2 bases and 13 bases, leaving 17 bases between them. Inclusive of the bounding cysteine and phenylalanine, the CDR3 is 13 residues long. CDR3 DNA is the only sequence kept; it has 39 bases, read in frame from the first base. Libraries were made using 5' RACE. Sequencing was carried out with an Illumina HiSeq 2500. A second roughly 6 to 12 cycle PCR used a sample-barcoded 5' primer and a J-beta primer mix. A template-switch 5' adaptor carrying 12 random nucleotides introduced a unique molecular identifier onto each TCR beta cDNA molecule. Each sample yielded at least 3 million CDR3-containing paired-end reads. The Mint cDNA synthesis kit, primed by a TRBC-specific oligonucleotide, was used to synthesize first-strand cDNA from all RNA. Following uracil-DNA glycosylase treatment, a first 18-cycle PCR with universal primers M1SS and BC2_uni_R was performed on all cDNA. In the original analysis: For normalization, 1 million high-quality reads were randomly selected from each sample, with every read carrying a distinct molecular identifier. Reads with shared molecular identifiers were discarded instead of being binned into consensus sequences. MiTCR, run with a Q25 quality threshold and the strictest error-elimination algorithm, handled CDR3 identification, clonotype clustering and error correction. A nonparametric unseen species model with Euler transformation was used to estimate lower-bound total TCR beta diversity. TCRdb cleaned the public reads at Q25 with fastp, built clones with MiXCR and kept in-frame beta chains. Each record represents a unique CDR3 protein, reported with the most common genes and DNA among its rows. These V and J calls rely on TCRdb rather than the paper's analysis. This sample holds around 650,000 distinct CDR3 sequences; approximately 31% were observed only once. The top ten clonotypes cover 15% of the sample.

To note about this clonotype: The antigen this receptor binds is unknown. One base away there is no much larger clone; base qualities are not given.

The roughly 39 donors, aged about 6 to 95 years, were systemically healthy Caucasian individuals from Russia. Each donor gave about 9.7 milliliters of peripheral blood, drawn into EDTA-treated Vacutainer tubes. PBMCs were isolated by Ficoll-Paque density-gradient centrifugation, with at least 7 million obtained per sample. Total RNA was extracted from PBMCs with Trizol reagent, with at least 5 micrograms obtained per sample. For every donor, an aliquot of PBMCs went through flow cytometry to measure the percentages of naive CD45RAhigh/CD27high T cells. Source material: blood. The sequence came from a woman at least 80 years old in good health. Donor details come from another sample of the same person, matched by shared clones. Here the chain combines TRBV6-1 and TRBJ1-2; the D segment cannot be called with confidence. The CDR3 protein sequence reads: CASSERPRSQCTF. The sequenced DNA is TGTGCCAGCAGTGAAAGGCCCAGGTCGCAGTGCACCTTC.